The 7 T cell receptor beta chains in this list originate from one sample, sequenced in a study of glioma-infiltrating T cells. Using RNA template, CDR3s of TCR alpha and beta were amplified with iRepertoire arm-PCR. MiXCR, applied by TCRdb to the multiplex PCR reads, yields one record per CDR3 protein. The sample contains some 120,000 distinct CDR3 sequences, around 23% of which appear only once. The specimen was glioma tissue, nonneoplastic brain tissue, or PBMCs (not recorded which). These receptors were obtained from a human donor with low-grade glioma or glioblastoma, undergoing nonglioma brain surgery, or in good health (not recorded which).

This clonotype was recorded many times. The genes are TRBV28 and TRBJ2-3; 9 positions agree with TRBD2. J gave up 3 bases and V 5 bases, and 3 bases lay outside the gene matches. CDR3 length equals 14 residues. Germline CDR1 reads MDHEN; CDR2 reads SYDVKM. CDR3 sequence reads: CASSVAGDTDTQYF. The CDR3 nucleotides are TGTGCCAGCAGTGTAGCGGGGGATACAGATACGCAGTATTTT. The full variable domain, in which reference TRBV28 and TRBJ2-3 provide the parts outside the CDR3, is DVKVTQSSRYLVKRTGEKVFLECVQDMDHENMFWYRQDPGLGLRLIYFSYDVKMKEKGDIPEGYSVSREKKERFSLILESASTNQTSMYLCASSVAGDTDTQYFGPGTRLTVL.

The rearrangement joins TRBV5-4 to TRBJ1-1; TRBD1 matches 7 bases. V shed 0 bases and J 4 bases; nucleotides not matched to a gene: 12. In germline, CDR1 is SGHNT, CDR2 YYREEE (reference sequence). The CDR3 loop spans 17 amino acids. CDR3 nucleotides: TGTGCCAGCAGCTTGGAGAGGGGGCGAAGTAGGTTCACTGAAGCTTTCTTT. It encodes CASSLERGRSRFTEAFF.

This chain joins TRBV29-1 and TRBJ2-1, with 7 bases that match TRBD2. The germline V gene encodes CDR1 SQVTM and CDR2 ANQGSEA. V shed 8 bases and J 3 bases; nucleotides not matched to a gene: 10. This CDR3 has 14 residues. CDR3 loop: CSTNPSGDYNEQFF. The CDR3 DNA sequence: TGCAGCACGAACCCTAGCGGAGACTACAATGAGCAGTTCTTC.

Only one count was recorded for this clonotype. A much larger clone differs from this one at a single base, so this may be a read error. The rearrangement links TRBV6-1 to TRBJ2-7, with no clear D. Germline-derived CDR1 and CDR2 are MNHNS and SASEGT. Trimming shortened V by 7 bases and J by 7 bases, and 14 bases separated the two germline ends. The CDR3 is 12 amino acids. CDR3 coding DNA: TGTGCCAGCAAGTGGCCCAGCAGTGAGCAGTACTTC. This gives the protein CASKWPSSEQYF.

There are many counts of this clonotype. This sequence joins TRBV19 and TRBJ2-1; no clear D gene. Germline V lookup: CDR1 LNHDA, CDR2 SQIVND (reference sequence). The CDR3 runs to 14 residues. The V and J ends lost 5 bases and 2 bases respectively, with 10 bases between them. CDR3 sequence (DNA): TGTGCCAGTAGTCCCTCCAACACCTACAATGAGCAGTTCTTC. Protein product: CASSPSNTYNEQFF.

Points on this clonotype: Mismatch with germline at one junction end may stem from a read error. The rearrangement joins TRBV19 to TRBJ2-6, with 7 positions matching TRBD1. Germline V gene data show CDR1 as LNHDA and CDR2 as SQIVND (reference sequence). The CDR3 is 16 amino acids. CDR3 protein: CASSRQGSAGANALTF. The DNA of the CDR3 is TGTGCCAGTAGTCGACAGGGTTCGGCTGGGGCCAACGCCCTGACTTTC.

The V and J genes are TRBV5-1 and TRBJ2-3; 8 bases line up with TRBD2. V trimming: 1 base; J trimming: 5 bases; junction bases outside the gene matches: 15. The CDR3 is made up of 18 amino acids. Germline lookup yields CDR1 SGHRS and CDR2 YFSETQ. CDR3 in DNA: TGCGCCAGCAGCTTGAGGGGAACATCTAGCGGGTCGGGAGATACGCAGTATTTT. Residues: CASSLRGTSSGSGDTQYF.